The clone carrying this T cell receptor (beta chain) came up many times. TCRdb fed the 5' RACE reads into MiXCR, producing one record per CDR3 protein. The table has 180,000 or so distinct CDR3 sequences, roughly 10% seen once. The sample is drawn from a study of T-cell memory formation after mild COVID-19. The germline V gene has CDR1 SGHDT and CDR2 YYEEEE. Trimming removed 4 bases from V and 0 bases from J, with 14 bases in between. CDR3 length equals 15 residues. Sequenced: PBMCs or a T cell subset sorted from them (not recorded which). The chain carries TRBV5-6 and TRBJ2-7; D may be TRBD1 or TRBD2 (5 bases each). The sequence was obtained from a man younger than 35 who had mild COVID-19 (a few samples of this study predate the infection). Cell type and time point are not known. Written as DNA, the CDR3 is TGTGCCAGCAGCGTCCGGGACGGAAGCTCCTACGAGCAGTACGTC. Encoded protein: CASSVRDGSSYEQYV.